This TCR beta chain originates from a study of blood T cell repertoires in COVID-19. The overall study: Italy, Spain and the United States were the sources of the convalescent and acute COVID-19 samples. In each case, the material was cDNA or gDNA derived from T cells, B-cell-depleted T cells, or PBMCs.

V shed 3 bases, J shed 6 bases, and the junction held 7 bases outside the gene matches. The CDR3 contains 14 residues. Germline CDR1 is SEHNR and CDR2 is FQNEAQ (reference sequence). In the original analysis: Cell counts per sample came from amplifying reference gene primers. The data were produced by immunoSEQ multiplex PCR, yet TCRdb's version contains in-frame clones alone and is incomplete. That table gives V, J and clone size, and the DNA gave D and trimming. The sample holds 300,000 or so clones, over 70% seen once. This receptor was taken from a woman in her 50s with acute or convalescent COVID-19. The chain has TRBV7-9 and TRBJ2-7, with TRBD1 matching over 8 bases. Sequenced: peripheral blood. CDR3 protein: CASSFGQGSGEQYF. Written as DNA, the CDR3 is TGTGCCAGCAGCTTCGGACAGGGCTCGGGCGAGCAGTACTTC.